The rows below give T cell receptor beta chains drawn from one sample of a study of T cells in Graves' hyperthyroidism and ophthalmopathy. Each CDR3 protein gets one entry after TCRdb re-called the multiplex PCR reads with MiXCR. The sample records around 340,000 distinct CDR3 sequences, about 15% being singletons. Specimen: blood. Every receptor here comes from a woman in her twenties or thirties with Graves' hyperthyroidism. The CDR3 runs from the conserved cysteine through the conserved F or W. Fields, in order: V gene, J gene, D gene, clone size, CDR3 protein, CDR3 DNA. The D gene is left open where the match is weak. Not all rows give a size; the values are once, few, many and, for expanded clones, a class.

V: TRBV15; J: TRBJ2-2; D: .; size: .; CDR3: CATSRDGRGRTGELFF; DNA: TGTGCCACCAGCAGAGATGGCAGGGGACGGACCGGGGAGCTGTTTTTT
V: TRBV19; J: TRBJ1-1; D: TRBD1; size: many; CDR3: CATKQGEAFF; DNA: TGTGCCACCAAACAGGGGGAAGCTTTCTTT
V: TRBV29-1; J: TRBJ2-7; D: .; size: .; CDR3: CSVAMGPEQYF; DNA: TGCAGCGTTGCTATGGGCCCGGAGCAGTACTTC
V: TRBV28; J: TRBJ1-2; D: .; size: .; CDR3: CASSSDSFPGYTF; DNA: TGTGCCAGCAGTTCGGACAGTTTTCCCGGCTACACCTTC
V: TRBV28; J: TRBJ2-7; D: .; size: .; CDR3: CASRGGKGAGWGRYEQYF; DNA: TGTGCCAGCAGGGGGGGTAAGGGGGCGGGTTGGGGTAGATACGAGCAGTACTTC
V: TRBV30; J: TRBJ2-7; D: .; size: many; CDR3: CAWSWSSYEQYF; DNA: TGTGCCTGGAGTTGGAGCTCCTACGAGCAGTACTTC
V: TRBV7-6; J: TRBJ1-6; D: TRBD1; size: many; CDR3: CASSPSRGQGHGPLHF; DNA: TGTGCCAGCAGCCCGTCCCGGGGACAGGGTCATGGACCCCTCCACTTT
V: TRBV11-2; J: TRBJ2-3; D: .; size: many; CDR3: CASSLSPYIARDSTDTQYF; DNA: TGTGCCAGCAGCTTAAGTCCCTATATTGCTAGGGACAGCACAGATACGCAGTATTTT
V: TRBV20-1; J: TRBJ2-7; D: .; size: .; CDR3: CSASTGKIYEQYF; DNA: TGCAGTGCTAGTACGGGCAAGATCTACGAGCAGTACTTC
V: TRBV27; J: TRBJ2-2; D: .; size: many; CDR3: CASREWGTGELFF; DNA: TGTGCCAGCAGGGAGTGGGGCACCGGGGAGCTGTTTTTT
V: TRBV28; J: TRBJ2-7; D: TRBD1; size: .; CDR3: CASGDRAWGEQYF; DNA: TGTGCCAGCGGGGACAGGGCCTGGGGCGAGCAGTACTTC
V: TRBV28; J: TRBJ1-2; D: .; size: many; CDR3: CATVEGNYGYTF; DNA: TGTGCCACCGTGGAAGGGAACTATGGCTACACCTTC
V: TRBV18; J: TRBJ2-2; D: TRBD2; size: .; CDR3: CASSPNSAGGNTGELFF; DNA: TGTGCCAGCTCACCAAATTCCGCGGGAGGGAACACCGGGGAGCTGTTTTTT
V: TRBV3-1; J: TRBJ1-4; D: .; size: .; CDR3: CASSPLSSNEKLFF; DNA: TGTGCCAGCAGCCCCCTCTCATCTAATGAAAAACTGTTTTTT
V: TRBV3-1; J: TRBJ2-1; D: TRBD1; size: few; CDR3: CASSPYRGAYNEQFF; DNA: TGTGCCAGCAGCCCCTACAGGGGGGCCTACAATGAGCAGTTCTTC
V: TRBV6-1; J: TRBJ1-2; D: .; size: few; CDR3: CASSPGIGQYYGYTF; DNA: TGTGCCAGCAGCCCCGGAATCGGGCAGTACTATGGCTACACCTTC
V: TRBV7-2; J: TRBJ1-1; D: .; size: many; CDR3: CASSQWKGMNTEAFF; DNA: TGTGCCAGCAGCCAATGGAAGGGGATGAACACTGAAGCTTTCTTT
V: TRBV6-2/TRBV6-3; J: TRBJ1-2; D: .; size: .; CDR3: CASSYSGVWPGHTF; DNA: TGTGCCAGCAGTTACAGTGGGGTATGGCCTGGCCACACCTTC
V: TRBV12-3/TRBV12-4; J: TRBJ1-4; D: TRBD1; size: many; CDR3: CASSLRTGYEKLFF; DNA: TGTGCCAGCAGTTTAAGGACAGGGTACGAAAAACTGTTTTTT
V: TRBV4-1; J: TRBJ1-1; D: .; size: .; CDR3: CASSQDPGWTEAFF; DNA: TGCGCCAGCAGCCAAGACCCCGGCTGGACTGAAGCTTTCTTT
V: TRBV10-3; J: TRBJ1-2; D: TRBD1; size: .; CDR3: CAISGDRSFGYTF; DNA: TGTGCCATCAGTGGGGACAGGTCCTTTGGCTACACCTTC
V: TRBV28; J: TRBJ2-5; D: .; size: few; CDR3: CAIKGLLGYQETQYF; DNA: TGTGCCATCAAGGGACTTCTAGGGTACCAAGAGACCCAGTACTTC
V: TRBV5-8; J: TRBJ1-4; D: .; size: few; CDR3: CASSLRGSAGGEKLFF; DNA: TGTGCCAGCAGCTTGAGAGGTTCGGCAGGCGGCGAAAAACTGTTTTTT
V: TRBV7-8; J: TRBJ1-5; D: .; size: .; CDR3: CASSSLEEDSNQPQHF; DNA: TGTGCCAGCAGCTCTTTGGAGGAGGATAGCAATCAGCCCCAGCATTTT
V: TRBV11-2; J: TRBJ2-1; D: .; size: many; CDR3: CASSLDRAGAEQFF; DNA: TGTGCCAGCAGCTTAGATCGGGCGGGGGCTGAGCAGTTCTTC
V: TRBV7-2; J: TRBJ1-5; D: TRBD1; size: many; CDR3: CASSFDRDAHQPQHF; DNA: TGTGCCAGCAGCTTCGACAGGGACGCCCATCAGCCCCAGCATTTT
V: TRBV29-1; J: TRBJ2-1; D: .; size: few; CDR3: CSVHRGSLNEQFF; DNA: TGCAGCGTTCATCGTGGGAGTTTAAATGAGCAGTTCTTC
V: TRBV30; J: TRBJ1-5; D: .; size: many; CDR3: CAWSPRGRGNQPQHF; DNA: TGTGCCTGGAGTCCCCGGGGCCGGGGCAATCAGCCCCAGCATTTT
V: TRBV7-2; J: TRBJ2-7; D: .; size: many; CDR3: CASSPTSATYEQYF; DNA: TGTGCCAGCTCTCCAACTTCGGCGACCTACGAGCAGTACTTC
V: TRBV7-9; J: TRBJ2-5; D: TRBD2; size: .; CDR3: CASSRTGLAGGIETQYF; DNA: TGTGCCAGCAGCCGGACTGGGCTAGCGGGAGGGATAGAGACCCAGTACTTC
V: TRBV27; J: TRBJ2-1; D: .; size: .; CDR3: CASSLWGKNEQFF; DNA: TGTGCCAGCAGTTTATGGGGGAAGAATGAGCAGTTCTTC